The 24 T cell receptor beta chains given below trace back to one sample, sequenced in a study of blood T cell repertoires in COVID-19. Data came from immunoSEQ multiplex PCR; TCRdb stores just in-frame clones and leaves some out. The sample yields 400,000 or so clones, approximately 86% seen once. The sequenced sample consisted of peripheral blood. Receptor source: a human donor in a cohort sampled during active COVID-19.

The V call is TRBV18, the J call TRBJ2-7, with D uncertain. V was clipped by 9 bases and J by 2 bases, with 14 bases between them. This CDR3 is 13 amino acids long. CDR1 KGHSH and CDR2 LQKENI come from the germline V gene. The CDR3 DNA sequence: TGTGCCAGTTCCGCGGCCACCACCTACGAGCAGTACTTC. Its protein is CASSAATTYEQYF.

This clone showed up just a few times. The rearrangement joins TRBV19 to TRBJ1-1, with 7 bases matching TRBD1. The CDR3 has 13 residues. Unmatched junction bases numbered 7, after V lost 7 bases and J lost 5 bases. Germline V gene lookup returns CDR1 LNHDA and CDR2 SQIVND (reference sequence). CDR3 amino acids: CASKRDRETEAFF. CDR3 nucleotide sequence: TGTGCCAGTAAACGTGACAGGGAAACTGAAGCTTTCTTT. The full variable domain, rest sourced from reference TRBV19 and TRBJ1-1, is DGGITQSPKYLFRKEGQNVTLSCEQNLNHDAMYWYRQDPGQGLRLIYYSQIVNDFQKGDIAEGYSVSREKKESFPLTVTSAQKNPTAFYLCASKRDRETEAFFGQGTRLTVV.

The genes are TRBV28 and TRBJ2-1, with D possibly being TRBD2 (6 bases). CDR1 and CDR2 from the germline V gene are MDHEN and SYDVKM. The CDR3 spans 14 residues. Trimming took 6 bases from V and 0 from J, leaving 9 bases between them. The DNA of the CDR3 is TGTGCCAGCAGCTTGGGACTCTCCTACAATGAGCAGTTCTTC. Its translation is CASSLGLSYNEQFF.

The rearrangement links TRBV18 to TRBJ1-6; D gene ambiguous. The CDR3 extends over 15 amino acids. V lost 6 bases and J lost 7, with 16 bases in between. CDR1 KGHSH and CDR2 LQKENI come from the germline V gene. The CDR3 sequence is CASSRQDTSNSPLHF. The DNA for the CDR3 is TGTGCCAGCTCCCGACAAGACACTTCCAATTCACCCCTCCACTTT.

As DNA, the CDR3 is TGTGCCAGCAGTGAAGAGGGGAACTATGGCTACACCTTC. Its translation is CASSEEGNYGYTF. The chain couples TRBV2 to TRBJ1-2; possibly TRBD1 for D (5 bases). Germline V CDR1 and CDR2: SNHLY, FYNNEI. CDR3 length: 13 residues. The V and J ends lost 1 base and 2 bases respectively, with 5 bases between them. Full variable domain (missing parts from reference TRBV2 and TRBJ1-2): EPEVTQTPSHQVTQMGQEVILRCVPISNHLYFYWYRQILGQKVEFLVSFYNNEISEKSEIFDDQFSVERPDGSNFTLKIRSTKLEDSAMYFCASSEEGNYGYTFGSGTRLTVV.

The V call is TRBV11-2, the J call TRBJ2-7; D possibly corresponds to TRBD2 (6 bases). Germline CDR1 is SGHAT and CDR2 is FQNNGV. This CDR3 contains 14 residues. V was trimmed by 0 bases and J by 3 bases, leaving 9 bases between them. In DNA, the CDR3 is TGTGCCAGCAGCTTAGATGGGGGGTTCTACGAGCAGTACTTC. Its protein is CASSLDGGFYEQYF.

V is TRBV28 and J is TRBJ1-5, with 7 bases aligning to TRBD1. The CDR3 length is 15 residues. Germline assignment: CDR1 MDHEN and CDR2 SYDVKM. The V and J ends lost 2 bases and 4 bases, in that order; junction bases with no gene match: 5. DNA of the CDR3: TGTGCCAGCAGTTTAGGGACAGCCTCAAATCAGCCCCAGCATTTT. Residues: CASSLGTASNQPQHF.

The V call is TRBV9, the J call TRBJ2-6; TRBD1 is a possible D gene (6 bases). CDR1 is SGDLS and CDR2 is YYNGEE in the germline V gene. Deletions cut 1 base from V and 5 bases from J, with 10 bases between. The CDR3 runs to 15 residues. The CDR3 reads CASSVTGSRANVLTF. The DNA of the CDR3 is TGTGCCAGCAGCGTAACAGGGTCTCGGGCCAACGTCCTGACTTTC.

The count of this clone is one. V and J are TRBV12-5 and TRBJ2-1; 9 bases map to TRBD2. The CDR3 length is 20 residues. The ends lost 0 bases at V and 7 bases at J; junction bases unmatched: 19. In germline, CDR1 is LGHNT, CDR2 FRNRAP. CDR3: CASGLVRARLLAGRVNEQFF. DNA for the CDR3: TGTGCTAGTGGTTTGGTACGGGCCCGACTTCTAGCGGGAAGAGTTAATGAGCAGTTCTTC.

The V and J genes are TRBV6-1 and TRBJ1-6, with TRBD1 matching 8 bases. The germline gives CDR1 MNHNS, CDR2 SASEGT. V was clipped by 4 bases and J by 0 bases; unmatched bases: 5. The CDR3 extends over 17 amino acids. CDR3 amino acids: CASSGRDRSSYNSPLHF. The CDR3 DNA reads as TGTGCCAGCAGTGGACGGGACAGGAGCTCCTATAATTCACCCCTCCACTTT.

The chain couples TRBV2 to TRBJ2-4; a possible D gene is TRBD1 (6 bases). V lost 6 bases and J lost 2, with 14 bases in between. Germline V gene data show CDR1 as SNHLY and CDR2 as FYNNEI. CDR3 length: 15 residues. The CDR3 coding sequence is TGTGCCAGCAGATCCGGCAGGGGCCCCAAAAACATTCAGTACTTC. It specifies CASRSGRGPKNIQYF.

This clone appeared once. The chain couples TRBV30 to TRBJ1-3; 11 bases match TRBD1. Germline assignment: CDR1 GTSNPN and CDR2 SVGIG (reference sequence). The CDR3 sequence is 12 residues long. The junction had 3 bases not matched to a gene; V was cut back by 7 bases and J by 7 bases. The CDR3 nucleotides are TGTGCCTCGGGACAGGGGGGCAACACCATATATTTT. Its translation is CASGQGGNTIYF.

V gene TRBV9 combines with J gene TRBJ1-2; 7 bases agree with TRBD1. V dropped 0 bases and J dropped 5; count of bases not matched to a gene: 7. Germline values: CDR1 SGDLS, CDR2 YYNGEE. The CDR3 loop spans 15 amino acids. CDR3 DNA: TGTGCCAGCAGCGTAGACGGGACAGCTCGGTATGGCTACACCTTC. This translates into CASSVDGTARYGYTF.

This clone was counted ten times or more. V is TRBV7-3 and J is TRBJ2-1, with a weak D call TRBD2 (7 bases). Trimming stripped 5 bases from V and 6 bases from J, with 14 bases between. Germline CDR1 and CDR2: SGHTA and FQGTGA. The CDR3 is 14 residues long. CDR3 nucleotides: TGTGCCAGCAGCCGGGCCGGGGGGCCCAATGAGCAGTTCTTC. The encoded protein is CASSRAGGPNEQFF.

V and J are TRBV7-9 and TRBJ2-3, with TRBD2 identical over 7 bases. Trimming cost V 2 bases and J 1 base; bases outside gene matches: 6. The CDR3 sequence is 16 residues long. The germline V gene encodes CDR1 SEHNR and CDR2 FQNEAQ (reference sequence). CDR3 in amino acids: CASSLWREPGTDTQYF. The DNA of the CDR3 is TGTGCCAGCAGCTTATGGCGGGAGCCAGGCACAGATACGCAGTATTTT.

This chain links TRBV25-1 with TRBJ2-2, with 7 bases fitting TRBD2. This CDR3 region has 17 residues. The germline CDR1 and CDR2 sequences are MGHDK and SYGVNS. The J segment lost 3 bases and the V segment lost 5 bases, leaving 12 bases of the junction unmatched. The DNA of the CDR3 is TGTGCCAGCAGTCAAACCGGGACGGGAGGTTACACCGGGGAGCTGTTTTTT. Translation: CASSQTGTGGYTGELFF.

This chain connects TRBV19 to TRBJ1-1, with D maybe TRBD1 (5 bases). The CDR3 has 15 amino acids. With 3 bases removed from V and 2 bases from J, the gap between germline ends came to 13 bases. Germline V gene sequence: CDR1 LNHDA, CDR2 SQIVND (reference sequence). CDR3 region: CASSIDGHPNTEAFF. The CDR3 nucleotides read TGTGCCAGTAGTATCGACGGACACCCAAACACTGAAGCTTTCTTT.

The chain joins TRBV28 to TRBJ1-5; the D is unclear. Per germline, CDR1 MDHEN and CDR2 SYDVKM. The CDR3 runs to 14 residues. V lost 8 bases and J lost 0, with 11 bases in between. As DNA, the CDR3 is TGTGCCAGCGAGTCCATTTCTAGCAATCAGCCCCAGCATTTT. This gives the protein CASESISSNQPQHF. The complete variable domain, with remaining parts taken from reference TRBV28 and TRBJ1-5, reads DVKVTQSSRYLVKRTGEKVFLECVQDMDHENMFWYRQDPGLGLRLIYFSYDVKMKEKGDIPEGYSVSREKKERFSLILESASTNQTSMYLCASESISSNQPQHFGDGTRLSIL.

The rearrangement links TRBV18 to TRBJ1-6; no clear D gene. CDR1 and CDR2 from the germline V gene are KGHSH and LQKENI. The V end was cut by 2 bases, the J end by 9 bases, with 11 bases between. This CDR3 has 14 amino acids. The CDR3 DNA follows: TGTGCCAGCTCACCAGCGGGGTTTGGTTCACCCCTCCACTTT. It codes for CASSPAGFGSPLHF. The variable domain in full, with the rest retrieved from reference TRBV18 and TRBJ1-6, is NAGVMQNPRHLVRRRGQEARLRCSPMKGHSHVYWYRQLPEEGLKFMVYLQKENIIDESGMPKERFSAEFPKEGPSILRIQQVVRGDSAAYFCASSPAGFGSPLHFGNGTRLTVT.

This clone was observed at least ten times. This chain links TRBV28 with TRBJ2-1; 7 bases agree with TRBD1. Germline CDR1 is MDHEN and CDR2 is SYDVKM. This CDR3 is 14 amino acids long. J was trimmed by 6 bases and V by 6 bases; bases with no gene match: 8. CDR3 DNA: TGTGCCAGCAGCCAGAGGACAGGCTTCAATGAGCAGTTCTTC. Its translation is CASSQRTGFNEQFF.

J is TRBJ2-3 and V is TRBV19; the D gene is possibly TRBD1 (6 bases). Deletions cut 5 bases from V and 6 bases from J, with 21 bases between. The CDR3 sequence is 16 residues long. CDR1 is LNHDA and CDR2 is SQIVND in the germline V gene (reference sequence). The CDR3 is CASSYVSSLGADTQYF. The CDR3 DNA follows: TGTGCCAGTAGTTACGTAAGCTCTTTGGGGGCGGATACGCAGTATTTT. Based on the CDR3 plus reference TRBV19 and TRBJ2-3, the full variable domain is DGGITQSPKYLFRKEGQNVTLSCEQNLNHDAMYWYRQDPGQGLRLIYYSQIVNDFQKGDIAEGYSVSREKKESFPLTVTSAQKNPTAFYLCASSYVSSLGADTQYFGPGTRLTVL.

The chain employs TRBV9 and TRBJ1-1; D remains unclear. Germline lookup yields CDR1 SGDLS and CDR2 YYNGEE. This CDR3 is 18 amino acids long. Trimming cost V 4 bases and J 1 base, with 23 bases left between them. In nucleotides, the CDR3 is TGTGCCAGCAGCCCAAGTCCCGGGAGGTTTGATACGAACACTGAAGCTTTCTTT. It is translated as CASSPSPGRFDTNTEAFF.

This chain joins TRBV7-9 and TRBJ2-5, with TRBD2 matching over 14 bases. J gave up 5 bases and V 2 bases, and 10 bases lay outside the gene matches. The CDR3 extends over 18 amino acids. Germline CDR1 reads SEHNR; CDR2 reads FQNEAQ (reference sequence). This CDR3 reads CASSLKRLAGGAGETQYF. The CDR3 bases are TGTGCCAGCAGCTTAAAGAGACTAGCGGGAGGGGCCGGGGAGACCCAGTACTTC.

The chain joins TRBV6-5 to TRBJ2-7, with D possibly being TRBD2 (7 bases). V lost 0 bases and J lost 6, with 12 bases in between. This CDR3 has 14 amino acids. CDR1 and CDR2 (germline): MNHEY, SVGAGI. CDR3 region: CASSYSGGLGEQYF. The CDR3, as DNA: TGTGCCAGCAGTTACTCGGGGGGGCTGGGCGAGCAGTACTTC.